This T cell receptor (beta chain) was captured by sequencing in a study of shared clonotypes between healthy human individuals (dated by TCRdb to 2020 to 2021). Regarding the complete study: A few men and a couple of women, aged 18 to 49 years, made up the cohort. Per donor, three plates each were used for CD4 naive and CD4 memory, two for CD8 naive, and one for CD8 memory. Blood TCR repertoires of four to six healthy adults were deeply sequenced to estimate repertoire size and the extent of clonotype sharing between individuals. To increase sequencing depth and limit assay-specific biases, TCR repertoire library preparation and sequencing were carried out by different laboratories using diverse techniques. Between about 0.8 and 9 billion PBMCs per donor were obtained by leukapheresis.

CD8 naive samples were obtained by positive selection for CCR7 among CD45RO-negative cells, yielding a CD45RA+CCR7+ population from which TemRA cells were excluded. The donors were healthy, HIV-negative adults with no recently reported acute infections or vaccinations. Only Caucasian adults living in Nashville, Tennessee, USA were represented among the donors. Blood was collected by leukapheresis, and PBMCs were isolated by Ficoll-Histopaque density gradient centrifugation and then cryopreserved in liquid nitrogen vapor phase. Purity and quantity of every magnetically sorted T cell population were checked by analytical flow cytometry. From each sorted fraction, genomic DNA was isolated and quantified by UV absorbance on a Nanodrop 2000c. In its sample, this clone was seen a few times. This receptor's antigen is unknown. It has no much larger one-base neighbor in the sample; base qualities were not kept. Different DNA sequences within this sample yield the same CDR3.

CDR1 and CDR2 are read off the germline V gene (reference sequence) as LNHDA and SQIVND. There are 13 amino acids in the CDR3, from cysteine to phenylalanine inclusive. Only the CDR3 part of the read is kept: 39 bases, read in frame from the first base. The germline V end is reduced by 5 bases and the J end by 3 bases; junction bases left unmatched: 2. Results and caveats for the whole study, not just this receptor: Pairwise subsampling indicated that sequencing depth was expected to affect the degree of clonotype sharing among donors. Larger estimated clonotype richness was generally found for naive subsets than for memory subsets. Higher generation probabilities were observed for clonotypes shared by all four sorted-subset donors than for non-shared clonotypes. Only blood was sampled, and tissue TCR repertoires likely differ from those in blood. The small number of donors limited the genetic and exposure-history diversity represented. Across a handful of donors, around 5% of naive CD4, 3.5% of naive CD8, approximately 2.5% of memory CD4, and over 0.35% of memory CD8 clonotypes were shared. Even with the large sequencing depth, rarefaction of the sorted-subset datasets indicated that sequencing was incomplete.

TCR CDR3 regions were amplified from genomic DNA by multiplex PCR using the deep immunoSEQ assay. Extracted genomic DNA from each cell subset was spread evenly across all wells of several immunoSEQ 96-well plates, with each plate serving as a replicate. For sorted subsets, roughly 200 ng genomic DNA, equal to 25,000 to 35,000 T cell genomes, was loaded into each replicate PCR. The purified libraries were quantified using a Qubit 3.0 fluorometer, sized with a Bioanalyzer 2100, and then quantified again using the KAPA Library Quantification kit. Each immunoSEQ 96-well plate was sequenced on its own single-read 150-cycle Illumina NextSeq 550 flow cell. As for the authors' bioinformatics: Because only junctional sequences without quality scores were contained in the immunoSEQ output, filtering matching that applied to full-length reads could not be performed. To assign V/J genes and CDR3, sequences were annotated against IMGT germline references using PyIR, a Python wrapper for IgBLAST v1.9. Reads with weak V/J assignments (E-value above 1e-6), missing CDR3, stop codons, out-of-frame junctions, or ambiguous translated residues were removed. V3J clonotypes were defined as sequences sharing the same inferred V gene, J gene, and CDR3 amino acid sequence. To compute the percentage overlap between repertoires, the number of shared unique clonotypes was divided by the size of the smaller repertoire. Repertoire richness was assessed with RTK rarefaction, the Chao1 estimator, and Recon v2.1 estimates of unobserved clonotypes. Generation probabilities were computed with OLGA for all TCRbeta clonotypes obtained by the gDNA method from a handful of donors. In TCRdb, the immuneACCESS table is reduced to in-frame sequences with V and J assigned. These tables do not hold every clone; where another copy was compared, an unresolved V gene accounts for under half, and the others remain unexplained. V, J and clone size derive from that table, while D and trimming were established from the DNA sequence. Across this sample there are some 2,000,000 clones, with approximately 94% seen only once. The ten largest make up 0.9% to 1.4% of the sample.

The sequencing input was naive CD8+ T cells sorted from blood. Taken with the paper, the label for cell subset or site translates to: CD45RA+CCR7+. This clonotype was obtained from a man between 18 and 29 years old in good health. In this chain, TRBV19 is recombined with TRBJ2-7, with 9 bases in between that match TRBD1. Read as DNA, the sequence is TGTGCCAGTAGTTTGGGACAGGGCTACGAGCAGTACTTC. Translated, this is CASSLGQGYEQYF.